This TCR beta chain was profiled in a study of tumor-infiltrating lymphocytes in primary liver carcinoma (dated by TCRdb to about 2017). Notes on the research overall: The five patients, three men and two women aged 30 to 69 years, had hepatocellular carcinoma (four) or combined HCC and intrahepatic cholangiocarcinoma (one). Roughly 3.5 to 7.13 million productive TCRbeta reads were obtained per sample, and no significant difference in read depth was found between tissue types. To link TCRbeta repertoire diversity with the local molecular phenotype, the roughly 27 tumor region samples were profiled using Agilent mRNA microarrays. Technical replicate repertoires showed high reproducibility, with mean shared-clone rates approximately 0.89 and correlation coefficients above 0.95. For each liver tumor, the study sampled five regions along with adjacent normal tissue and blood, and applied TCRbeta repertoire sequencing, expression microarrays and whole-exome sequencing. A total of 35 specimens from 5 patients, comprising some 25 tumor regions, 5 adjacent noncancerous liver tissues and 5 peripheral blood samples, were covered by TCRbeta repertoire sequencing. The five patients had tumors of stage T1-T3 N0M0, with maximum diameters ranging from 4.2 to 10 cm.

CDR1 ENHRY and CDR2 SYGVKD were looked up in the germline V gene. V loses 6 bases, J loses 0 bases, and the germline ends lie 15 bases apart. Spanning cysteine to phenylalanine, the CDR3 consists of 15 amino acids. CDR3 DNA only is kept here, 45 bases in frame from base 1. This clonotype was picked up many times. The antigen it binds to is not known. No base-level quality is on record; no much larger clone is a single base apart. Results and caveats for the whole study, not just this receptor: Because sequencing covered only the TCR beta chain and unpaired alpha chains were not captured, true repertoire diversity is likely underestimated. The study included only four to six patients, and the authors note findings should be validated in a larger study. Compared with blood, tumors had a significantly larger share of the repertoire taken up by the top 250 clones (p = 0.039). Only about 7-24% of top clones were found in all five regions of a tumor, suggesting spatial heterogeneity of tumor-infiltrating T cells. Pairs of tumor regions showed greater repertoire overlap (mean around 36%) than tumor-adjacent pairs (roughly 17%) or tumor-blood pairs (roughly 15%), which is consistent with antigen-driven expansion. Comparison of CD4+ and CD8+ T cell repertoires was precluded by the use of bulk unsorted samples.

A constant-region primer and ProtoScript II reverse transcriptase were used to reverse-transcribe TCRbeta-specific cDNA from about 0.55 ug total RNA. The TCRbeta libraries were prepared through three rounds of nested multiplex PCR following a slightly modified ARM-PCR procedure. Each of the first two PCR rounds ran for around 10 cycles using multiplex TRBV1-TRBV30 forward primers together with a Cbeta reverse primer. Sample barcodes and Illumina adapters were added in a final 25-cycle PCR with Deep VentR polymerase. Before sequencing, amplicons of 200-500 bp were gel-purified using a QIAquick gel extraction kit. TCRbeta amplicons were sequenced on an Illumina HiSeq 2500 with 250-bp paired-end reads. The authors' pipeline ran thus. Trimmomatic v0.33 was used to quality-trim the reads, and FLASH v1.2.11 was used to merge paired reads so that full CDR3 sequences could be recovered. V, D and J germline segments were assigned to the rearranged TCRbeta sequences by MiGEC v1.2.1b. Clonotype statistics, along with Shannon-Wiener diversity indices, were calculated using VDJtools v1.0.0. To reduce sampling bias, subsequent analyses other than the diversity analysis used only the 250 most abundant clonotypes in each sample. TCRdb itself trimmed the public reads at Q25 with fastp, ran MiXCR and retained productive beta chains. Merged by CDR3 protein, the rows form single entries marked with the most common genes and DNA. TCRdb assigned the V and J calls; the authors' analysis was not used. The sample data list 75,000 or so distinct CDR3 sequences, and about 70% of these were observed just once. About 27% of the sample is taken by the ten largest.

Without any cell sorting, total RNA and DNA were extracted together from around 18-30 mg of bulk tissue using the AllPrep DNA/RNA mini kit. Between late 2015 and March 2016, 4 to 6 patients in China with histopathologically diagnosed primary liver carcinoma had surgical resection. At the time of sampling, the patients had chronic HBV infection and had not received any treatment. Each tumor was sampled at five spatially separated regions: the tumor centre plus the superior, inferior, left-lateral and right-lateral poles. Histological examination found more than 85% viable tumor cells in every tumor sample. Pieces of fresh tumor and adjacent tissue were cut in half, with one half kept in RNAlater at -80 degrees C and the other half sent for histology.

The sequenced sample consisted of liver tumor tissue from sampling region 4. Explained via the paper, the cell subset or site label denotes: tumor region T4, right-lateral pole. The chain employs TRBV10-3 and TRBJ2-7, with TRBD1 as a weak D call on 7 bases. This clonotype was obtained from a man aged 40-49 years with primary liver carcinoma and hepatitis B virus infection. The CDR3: CAISPRQGGSYEQYF. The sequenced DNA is TGTGCCATCAGCCCCCGACAGGGAGGCTCCTACGAGCAGTACTTC.